The present T cell receptor (beta chain) was sequenced within a study of blood T cell repertoires in COVID-19. The repertoire was sequenced with immunoSEQ multiplex PCR; TCRdb's copy has only in-frame clones and lacks some. This table has fewer than 350,000 clones, 86% appearing once. V was cut by 2 bases and J by 3 bases, with 16 bases left in between. CDR1 and CDR2 (germline): MNHEY, SMNVEV (reference sequence). The CDR3 is 16 residues long. This clonotype was obtained from a woman aged 25-40 years with COVID-19, enrolled during active disease. This chain uses TRBV27 with TRBJ1-2, with D tentatively TRBD1 (5 bases). Material for sequencing was peripheral blood. CDR3 sequence reads: CASSLLSGFFHYGYTF. For the CDR3, the DNA is TGTGCCAGCAGTTTACTTTCAGGGTTCTTTCACTATGGCTACACCTTC.